This TCR beta chain was observed in a study of quantifying T cell responses using KT2 cells. Study-level background: cDNA was made from DNase-treated RNA using alpha and beta constant primers. A predetermined fluorescence threshold ended the second PCR, run as a qPCR. General study points: KT2 sequences were detected down to about one KT2 cell per 100,000 PBMC.

The CDR3 totals 16 residues. V was trimmed by 0 bases and J by 6 bases, leaving 17 bases between them. The V gene's germline CDR1 is SGDLS and CDR2 YYNGEE. About this clonotype: The antigen is unknown.

The cDNA 3' end received a ligated oligonucleotide with a UMI. An equimolar mix of RC1.1 and RC1.2 primed the beta chain across TRBC1 and TRBC2. From the second PCR onward, TCR alpha and beta chains were processed separately. TCRdb fed the UMI-ligation and nested PCR reads into MiXCR, producing one record per CDR3 protein. This sample has just under 50,000 distinct CDR3 sequences; approximately 10% occur once, and the top ten carry more than 9%. Sequenced input: PBMCs spiked with cells of the T cell clone KT2. The sequence was collected from a human donor. The V call is TRBV9, the J call TRBJ2-3, with D tentatively TRBD1 or TRBD2 (5 bases each). The CDR3 is CASSVARTRGSDTQYF. The CDR3 nucleotides read TGTGCCAGCAGCGTAGCCCGAACTAGGGGCTCGGATACGCAGTATTTT.